Below, 21 T cell receptor beta chains from the same sample are listed, as sequenced in a study of blood T cell repertoires in COVID-19. Method: immunoSEQ multiplex PCR; TCRdb's copy keeps in-frame clones and lacks some. The data contain about 130,000 clones, 84% of them singletons. The sample consisted of peripheral blood. Source of these receptors: a woman between 25 and 40 years old who had recovered from COVID-19.

This chain uses TRBV10-3 with TRBJ2-7, with TRBD2 matching 14 bases. CDR3 size: 16 residues. CDR1 and CDR2 from the germline V gene are ENHRY and SYGVKD. Unmatched junction bases numbered 7, after V lost 6 bases and J lost 3 bases. CDR3 coding DNA: TGTGCCATCAGCCTCCGGGGGACTAGCGGGGGCTACGAGCAGTACTTC. Its protein is CAISLRGTSGGYEQYF.

This clone was detected only once. The rearrangement joins TRBV10-1 to TRBJ2-3; D unclear. V lost 4 bases, J lost 2 bases, and 4 bases lay in between. The CDR3 consists of 12 residues. Germline V CDR1 and CDR2: WNHNN, SYGVQD (reference sequence). DNA for the CDR3: TGCGCCAGCAGTGCCTCCACAGATACGCAGTATTTT. It codes for CASSASTDTQYF.

V gene TRBV27 combines with J gene TRBJ2-1; 8 bases agree with TRBD2. V was pared by 0 bases and J by 8 bases, with 9 bases of the junction left unmatched. This CDR3 has 16 amino acids. Germline CDR1 is MNHEY and CDR2 is SMNVEV (reference sequence). The CDR3 reads CASSLSLSGGPDEQFF. Here the CDR3 DNA reads TGTGCCAGCAGTTTATCTCTTTCGGGAGGGCCGGATGAGCAGTTCTTC.

The rearrangement joins TRBV6-1 to TRBJ2-7; TRBD1 aligns across 7 bases. J was trimmed by 2 bases and V by 3 bases; bases with no gene match: 7. In germline, CDR1 is MNHNS, CDR2 SASEGT. The CDR3 runs to 15 residues. DNA for the CDR3: TGTGCCAGCAGTGAGGGCCTTGGACAGGCCTACGAGCAGTACTTC. Translation gives CASSEGLGQAYEQYF.

The rearrangement joins TRBV19 to TRBJ1-1; 7 positions match TRBD1. This CDR3 is 14 amino acids long. Germline assignment: CDR1 LNHDA and CDR2 SQIVND (reference sequence). With 2 bases clipped from V and 5 bases from J, the junction kept 5 bases outside the gene matches. The CDR3: CASSIKGARTEAFF. The CDR3 DNA sequence: TGTGCCAGTAGTATAAAGGGGGCAAGGACTGAAGCTTTCTTT.

The chain employs TRBV5-1 and TRBJ2-6, with D unclear. The germline gives CDR1 SGHRS, CDR2 YFSETQ. The CDR3 length is 16 residues. V was trimmed by 2 bases and J by 0 bases, leaving 9 bases between them. The CDR3 reads CASSLSGSSGANVLTF. The CDR3 nucleotides read TGCGCCAGCAGCTTATCAGGCAGCTCTGGGGCCAACGTCCTGACTTTC.

The chain joins TRBV4-2 to TRBJ1-1; 11 bases map to TRBD1. From germline, CDR1 is LGHNA and CDR2 YNFKEQ. The CDR3 extends over 15 amino acids. Trimming took 1 base from V and 6 from J; bases not matched to a gene: 4. CDR3 loop: CASSQAGQGGPEAFF. Written as DNA, the CDR3 is TGTGCCAGCAGCCAAGCGGGACAGGGGGGACCTGAAGCTTTCTTT.

The rearrangement joins TRBV3-1 (or the pseudogene TRBV3-2) to TRBJ2-1; 7 bases align to TRBD2. The V gene's germline CDR1 is LGHDT and CDR2 YNNKEL (reference sequence). The ends lost 0 bases at V and 2 bases at J; junction bases unmatched: 1. The CDR3 consists of 15 residues. CDR3 nucleotide sequence: TGTGCCAGCAGCCAAGAGGGGGGGGCCTACAATGAGCAGTTCTTC. Its translation is CASSQEGGAYNEQFF.

This clone was seen only a few times. The DNA is omitted, as the CDR3 cannot be located on it reliably, and the CDR3 follows TCRdb's listing. The chain employs TRBV19 and TRBJ1-4. Germline CDR1 reads LNHDA; CDR2 reads SQIVND (reference sequence). The CDR3 spans 15 residues, counting both ends. CDR3 amino acids: CASTSAWRSDEKLFF.

The chain combines TRBV6-5 with TRBJ2-7, with D hard to call. CDR1 and CDR2 (germline): MNHEY, SVGAGI. The CDR3 is 15 amino acids. Trimming took off 2 bases at V and 4 bases at J, with 15 bases between the two ends. The CDR3 coding sequence is TGTGCCAGCAGTTACAATAGACACCTCTCTTACGAGCAGTACTTC. Protein sequence: CASSYNRHLSYEQYF.

This chain joins TRBV9 and TRBJ2-7, with 8 bases identical to TRBD1. CDR3 size: 14 residues. Germline V lookup: CDR1 SGDLS, CDR2 YYNGEE. The J segment lost 2 bases and the V segment lost 4 bases, leaving 5 bases of the junction unmatched. This CDR3 is CASSLGQEPYEQYF. In DNA form, the CDR3 reads TGTGCCAGCAGCCTGGGACAGGAGCCCTACGAGCAGTACTTC. The full variable domain, in which reference TRBV9 and TRBJ2-7 provide the parts outside the CDR3, is DSGVTQTPKHLITATGQRVTLRCSPRSGDLSVYWYQQSLDQGLQFLIQYYNGEERAKGNILERFSAQQFPDLHSELNLSSLELGDSALYFCASSLGQEPYEQYFGPGTRLTVT.

This rearrangement joins TRBV3-1 (or the pseudogene TRBV3-2) to TRBJ2-1, with D perhaps TRBD2 (5 bases). Trimming stripped 3 bases from V and 9 bases from J, with 9 bases between. The germline V gene has CDR1 LGHDT and CDR2 YNNKEL (reference sequence). The CDR3 runs 12 residues. This CDR3 reads CASSHRAGEQFF. The CDR3 DNA reads as TGTGCCAGCAGCCATAGGGCGGGTGAGCAGTTCTTC.

This clone was seen only once. The chain is built from TRBV5-1 and TRBJ1-1, with 7 bases fitting TRBD1. Germline V gene data show CDR1 as SGHRS and CDR2 as YFSETQ. The J segment lost 2 bases and the V segment lost 4 bases, leaving 8 bases of the junction unmatched. The CDR3 is 15 residues long. The CDR3 sequence is CASSARQGRNTEAFF. The CDR3 DNA reads TGCGCCAGCAGCGCGCGACAGGGCCGAAACACTGAAGCTTTCTTT. The full variable domain, rest sourced from reference TRBV5-1 and TRBJ1-1, is KAGVTQTPRYLIKTRGQQVTLSCSPISGHRSVSWYQQTPGQGLQFLFEYFSETQRNKGNFPGRFSGRQFSNSRSEMNVSTLELGDSALYLCASSARQGRNTEAFFGQGTRLTVV.

The genes are TRBV7-3 and TRBJ2-1; the match to TRBD1 covers 7 bases. This CDR3 has 15 residues. The germline CDR1 and CDR2 sequences are SGHTA and FQGTGA. The V and J ends lost 5 bases and 7 bases, in that order; junction bases with no gene match: 11. CDR3 DNA: TGTGCCAGCAGCCTGGGAACAGGGGATTTTAATGAGCAGTTCTTC. Encoded protein: CASSLGTGDFNEQFF.

The table lists this clone with many counts. This chain connects TRBV19 to TRBJ1-2; tentatively, D is TRBD1 (6 bases). From germline, CDR1 is LNHDA and CDR2 SQIVND (reference sequence). This CDR3 has 14 residues. V lost 6 bases to trimming and J lost 8 bases, with 19 bases between them. The CDR3 spells CASRQMGGAWGYTF. As DNA, the CDR3 is TGTGCCAGTAGGCAGATGGGGGGGGCTTGGGGCTACACCTTC.

This chain connects TRBV29-1 to TRBJ1-2; D might be TRBD1 (5 bases). Germline values: CDR1 SQVTM, CDR2 ANQGSEA. The CDR3 extends over 16 amino acids. With 0 bases removed from V and 4 bases from J, the gap between germline ends came to 18 bases. The DNA of the CDR3 is TGCAGCGTTGAAGATCTGGGCGAATCTGGGGCCTATGGCTACACCTTC. This gives the protein CSVEDLGESGAYGYTF.

In the case of this clone: One end of the junction does not line up with germline, which may come from a read error. The V gene is TRBV7-7, the J gene TRBJ2-2, with 7 bases lining up with TRBD1. The germline V gene has CDR1 SSHAT and CDR2 FNYEAQ (reference sequence). The CDR3 loop spans 14 amino acids. This CDR3 reads CASRQTGVTGELFF. CDR3 nucleotides: TGTGCTAGCAGACAAACAGGGGTCACCGGGGAGCTGTTTTTT.

The chain combines TRBV20-1 with TRBJ2-3, with 8 bases matching TRBD2. The V and J ends lost 3 bases and 1 base, in that order; junction bases with no gene match: 9. CDR3 size: 16 residues. Germline CDR1 is DFQATT and CDR2 is SNEGSKA (reference sequence). CDR3 DNA: TGCAGTGCTAGTCTTGGGAGCGGGGGTGGCACAGATACGCAGTATTTT. This gives the protein CSASLGSGGGTDTQYF.

This chain joins TRBV11-2 and TRBJ2-7; TRBD1 is a possible D gene (5 bases). V was clipped by 5 bases and J by 1 base, with 18 bases between them. The CDR3 is made up of 16 amino acids. Germline CDR1 SGHAT, CDR2 FQNNGV. CDR3 protein: CASSLSRGGLSYEQYF. The CDR3 nucleotides read TGTGCCAGCAGCCTCAGTAGGGGCGGCCTGTCCTACGAGCAGTACTTC.

This sequence joins TRBV25-1 and TRBJ2-1; 8 bases are shared with TRBD1. There are 15 residues in the CDR3. The V and J ends lost 1 base and 4 bases, in that order; junction bases with no gene match: 3. CDR1 is MGHDK, CDR2 SYGVNS, per germline. CDR3 nucleotides: TGTGCCAGCAGTGAATCCACAGGGGGTTACAATGAGCAGTTCTTC. Encoded protein: CASSESTGGYNEQFF.

The chain links TRBV19 to TRBJ1-1; D not resolved. CDR3 length: 12 amino acids. Germline CDR1 and CDR2: LNHDA and SQIVND (reference sequence). The V gene lost 10 bases and the J gene lost 7 bases, with 16 bases spanning the gap. The CDR3 sequence: CATNSWAYEAFF. CDR3 nucleotide sequence: TGTGCCACCAACTCTTGGGCCTATGAAGCTTTCTTT.